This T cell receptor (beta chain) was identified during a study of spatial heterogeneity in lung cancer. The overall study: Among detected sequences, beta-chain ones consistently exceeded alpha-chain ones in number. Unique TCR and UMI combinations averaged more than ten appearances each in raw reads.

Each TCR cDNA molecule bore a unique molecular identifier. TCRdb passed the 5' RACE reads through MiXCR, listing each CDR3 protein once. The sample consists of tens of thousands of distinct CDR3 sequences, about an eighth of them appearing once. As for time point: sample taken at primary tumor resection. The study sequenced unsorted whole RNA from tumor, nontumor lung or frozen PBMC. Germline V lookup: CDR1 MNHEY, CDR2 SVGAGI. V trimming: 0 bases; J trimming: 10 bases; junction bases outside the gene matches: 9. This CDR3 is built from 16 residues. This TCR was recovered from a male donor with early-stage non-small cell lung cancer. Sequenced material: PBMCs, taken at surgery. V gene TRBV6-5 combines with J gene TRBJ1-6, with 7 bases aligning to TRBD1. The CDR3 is CASSYSLDREGSPLHF. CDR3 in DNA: TGTGCCAGCAGTTACTCCCTAGACAGGGAAGGATCACCCCTCCACTTT.